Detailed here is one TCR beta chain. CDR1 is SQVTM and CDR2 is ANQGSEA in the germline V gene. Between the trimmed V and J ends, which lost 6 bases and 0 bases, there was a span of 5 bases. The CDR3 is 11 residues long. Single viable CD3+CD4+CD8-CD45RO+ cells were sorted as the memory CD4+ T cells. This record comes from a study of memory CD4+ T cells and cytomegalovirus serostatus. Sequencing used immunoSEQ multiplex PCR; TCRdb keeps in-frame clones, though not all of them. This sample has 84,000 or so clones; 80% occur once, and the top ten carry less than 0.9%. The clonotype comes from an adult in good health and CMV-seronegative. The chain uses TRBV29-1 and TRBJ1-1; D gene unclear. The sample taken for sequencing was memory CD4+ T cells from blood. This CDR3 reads CSVTMNTEAFF. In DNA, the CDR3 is TGCAGCGTGACCATGAACACTGAAGCTTTCTTT.